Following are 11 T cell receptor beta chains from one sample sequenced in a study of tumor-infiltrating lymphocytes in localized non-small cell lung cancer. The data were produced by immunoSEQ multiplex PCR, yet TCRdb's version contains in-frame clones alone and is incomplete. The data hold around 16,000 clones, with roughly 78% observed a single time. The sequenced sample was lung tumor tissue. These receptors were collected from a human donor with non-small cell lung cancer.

The CDR3, as DNA: TGTGCCAGCAGCTTGGCGGGGGAGTACAATGAGCAGTTCTTC. Protein product: CASSLAGEYNEQFF. This chain links TRBV5-4 with TRBJ2-1; TRBD2 is a possible D gene (6 bases). This CDR3 comprises 14 residues. V was trimmed by 0 bases and J by 4 bases, leaving 8 bases between them. CDR1 SGHNT and CDR2 YYREEE come from the germline V gene (reference sequence).

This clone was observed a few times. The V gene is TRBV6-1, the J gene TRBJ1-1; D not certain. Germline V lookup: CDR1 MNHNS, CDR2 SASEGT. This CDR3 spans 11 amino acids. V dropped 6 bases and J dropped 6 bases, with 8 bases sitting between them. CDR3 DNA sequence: TGTGCCAGCAGGGTTTCGGCTGAAGCTTTCTTT. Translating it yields CASRVSAEAFF.

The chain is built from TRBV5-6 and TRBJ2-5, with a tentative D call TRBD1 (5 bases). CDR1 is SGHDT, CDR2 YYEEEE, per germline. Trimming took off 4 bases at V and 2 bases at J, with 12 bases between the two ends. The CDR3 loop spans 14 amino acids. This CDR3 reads CASSPFGQQETQYF. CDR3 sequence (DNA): TGTGCCAGCAGCCCCTTCGGACAACAAGAGACCCAGTACTTC.

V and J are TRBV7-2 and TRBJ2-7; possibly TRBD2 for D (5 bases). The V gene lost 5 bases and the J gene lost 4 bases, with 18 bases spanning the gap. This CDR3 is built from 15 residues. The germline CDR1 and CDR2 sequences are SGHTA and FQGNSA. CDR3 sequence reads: CASSARTGKEYEQYF. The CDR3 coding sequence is TGTGCCAGCAGCGCCCGGACTGGTAAGGAGTACGAGCAGTACTTC. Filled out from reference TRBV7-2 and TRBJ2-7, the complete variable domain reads GAGVSQSPSNKVTEKGKDVELRCDPISGHTALYWYRQSLGQGLEFLIYFQGNSAPDKSGLPSDRFSAERTGGSVSTLTIQRTQQEDSAVYLCASSARTGKEYEQYFGPGTRLTVT.

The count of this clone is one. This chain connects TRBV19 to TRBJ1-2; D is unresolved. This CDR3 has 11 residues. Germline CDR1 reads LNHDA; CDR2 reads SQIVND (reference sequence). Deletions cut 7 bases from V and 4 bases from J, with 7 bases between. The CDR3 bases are TGTGCCAGTAAAATAGGCTATGGCTACACCTTC. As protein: CASKIGYGYTF.

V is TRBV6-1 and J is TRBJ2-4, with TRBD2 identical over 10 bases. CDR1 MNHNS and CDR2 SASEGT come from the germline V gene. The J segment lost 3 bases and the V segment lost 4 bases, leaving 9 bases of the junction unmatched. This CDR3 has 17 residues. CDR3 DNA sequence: TGTGCCAGCAGTGTTATAGCGGGGGGACGGGACAAAAACATTCAGTACTTC. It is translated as CASSVIAGGRDKNIQYF.

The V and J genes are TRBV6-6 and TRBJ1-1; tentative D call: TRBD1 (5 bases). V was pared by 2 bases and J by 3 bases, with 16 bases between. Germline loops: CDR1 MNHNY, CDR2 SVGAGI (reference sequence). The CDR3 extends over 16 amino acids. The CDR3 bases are TGTGCCAGCAGTTACAACCCAGGGCGAAAGGACACTGAAGCTTTCTTT. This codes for CASSYNPGRKDTEAFF.

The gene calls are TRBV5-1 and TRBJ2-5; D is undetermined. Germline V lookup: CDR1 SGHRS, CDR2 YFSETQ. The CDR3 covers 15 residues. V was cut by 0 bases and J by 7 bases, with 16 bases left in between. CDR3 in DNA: TGCGCCAGCAGCTTGGGAGAGGTAGAGATCGGGACCCAGTACTTC. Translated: CASSLGEVEIGTQYF.

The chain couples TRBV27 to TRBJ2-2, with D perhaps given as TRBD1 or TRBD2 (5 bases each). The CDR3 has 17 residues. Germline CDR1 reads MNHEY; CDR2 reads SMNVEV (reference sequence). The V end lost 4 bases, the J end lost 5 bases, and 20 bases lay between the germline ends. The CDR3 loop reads CASSYSGTSKGTGELFF. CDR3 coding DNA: TGTGCCAGCAGTTACTCCGGGACCTCGAAGGGAACCGGGGAGCTGTTTTTT.

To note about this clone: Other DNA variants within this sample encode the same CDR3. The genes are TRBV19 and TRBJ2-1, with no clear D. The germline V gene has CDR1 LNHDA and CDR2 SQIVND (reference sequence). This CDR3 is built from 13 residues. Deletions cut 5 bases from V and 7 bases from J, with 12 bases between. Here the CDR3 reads CASSPRQVNEQFF. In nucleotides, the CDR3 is TGTGCCAGTAGTCCCAGGCAGGTAAATGAGCAGTTCTTC.

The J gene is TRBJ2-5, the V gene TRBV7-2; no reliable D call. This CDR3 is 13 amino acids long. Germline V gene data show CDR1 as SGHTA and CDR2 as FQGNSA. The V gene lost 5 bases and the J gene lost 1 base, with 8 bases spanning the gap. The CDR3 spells CASSPDRQETQYF. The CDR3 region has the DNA TGTGCCAGCAGCCCCGATCGCCAAGAGACCCAGTACTTC.